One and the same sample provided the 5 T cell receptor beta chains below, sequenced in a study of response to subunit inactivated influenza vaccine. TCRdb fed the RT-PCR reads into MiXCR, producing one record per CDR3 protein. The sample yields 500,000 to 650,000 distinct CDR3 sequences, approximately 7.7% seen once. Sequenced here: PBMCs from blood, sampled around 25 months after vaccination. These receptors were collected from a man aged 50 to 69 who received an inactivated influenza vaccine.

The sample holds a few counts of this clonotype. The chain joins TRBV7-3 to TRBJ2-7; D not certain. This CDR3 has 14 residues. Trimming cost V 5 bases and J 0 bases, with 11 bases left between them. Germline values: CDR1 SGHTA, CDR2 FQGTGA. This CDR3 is CASSQDFSSYEQYF. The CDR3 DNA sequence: TGTGCCAGCAGCCAAGACTTCAGCTCCTACGAGCAGTACTTC. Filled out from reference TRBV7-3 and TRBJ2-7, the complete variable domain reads GAGVSQTPSNKVTEKGKYVELRCDPISGHTALYWYRQSLGQGPEFLIYFQGTGAADDSGLPNDRFFAVRPEGSVSTLKIQRTERGDSAVYLCASSQDFSSYEQYFGPGTRLTVT.

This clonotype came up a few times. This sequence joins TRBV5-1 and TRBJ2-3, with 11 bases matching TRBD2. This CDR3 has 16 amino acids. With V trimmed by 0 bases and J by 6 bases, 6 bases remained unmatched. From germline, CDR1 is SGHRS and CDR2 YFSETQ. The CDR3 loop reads CASSLALAGGWDTQYF. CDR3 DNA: TGCGCCAGCAGCTTGGCTCTAGCGGGGGGCTGGGATACGCAGTATTTT.

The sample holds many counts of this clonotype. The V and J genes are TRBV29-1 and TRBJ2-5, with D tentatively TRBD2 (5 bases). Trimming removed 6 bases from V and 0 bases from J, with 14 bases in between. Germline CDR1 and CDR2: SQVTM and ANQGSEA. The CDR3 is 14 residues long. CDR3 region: CSVGGRVYQETQYF. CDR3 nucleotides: TGCAGCGTCGGCGGGCGTGTATACCAAGAGACCCAGTACTTC.

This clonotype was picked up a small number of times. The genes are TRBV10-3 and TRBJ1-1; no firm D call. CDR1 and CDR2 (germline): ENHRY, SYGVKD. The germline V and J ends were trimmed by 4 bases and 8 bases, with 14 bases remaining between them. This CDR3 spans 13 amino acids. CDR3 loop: CAISGNRLTEAFF. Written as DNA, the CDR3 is TGTGCCATCAGTGGGAACAGACTTACCGAAGCTTTCTTT.

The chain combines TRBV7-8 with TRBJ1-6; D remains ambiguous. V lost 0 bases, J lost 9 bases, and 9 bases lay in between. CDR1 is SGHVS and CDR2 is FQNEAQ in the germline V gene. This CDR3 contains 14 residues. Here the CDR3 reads CASSLAGKSSPLHF. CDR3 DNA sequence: TGTGCCAGCAGCTTAGCAGGGAAGAGTTCACCCCTCCACTTT. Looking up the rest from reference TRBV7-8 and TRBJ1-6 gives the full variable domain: GAGVSQSPRYKVAKRGQDVALRCDPISGHVSLFWYQQALGQGPEFLTYFQNEAQLDKSGLPSDRFFAERPEGSVSTLKIQRTQQEDSAVYLCASSLAGKSSPLHFGNGTRLTVT.